A selection of T cell receptor beta chains follows, all from one sample in a study of graft-versus-host responses after intestinal transplantation. TCRdb's table, derived via immunoSEQ multiplex PCR, lists solely in-frame clones and lacks some. The table includes around 25,000 clones, 82% detected once. Antigen specificity for these receptors is unknown. Sequenced material: unstimulated CD4+ T cells sorted from spleen or lymph node cells, taken before intestinal transplant. These receptors were collected from a human donor who received an intestinal transplant. Each CDR3 is given with its conserved first and last residue. D genes are given only for firm matches. A clone size is listed for some rows: how often the clone was seen (once, few, many), or a class if it is expanded.

D gene: TRBD2; clone size: few; J gene: TRBJ2-7; V gene: TRBV7-9; CDR3 protein: CASSAPLAGGPGEQYF; CDR3 DNA: TGTGCCAGCAGCGCACCTCTAGCGGGAGGGCCGGGCGAGCAGTACTTC
D gene: TRBD1; clone size: .; J gene: TRBJ1-5; V gene: TRBV28; CDR3 protein: CASRNPGQGGQPQHF; CDR3 DNA: TGTGCCAGCAGAAACCCGGGACAGGGAGGACAGCCCCAGCATTTT
D gene: .; clone size: .; J gene: TRBJ2-5; V gene: TRBV2; CDR3 protein: CASLWPAIEETQYF; CDR3 DNA: TGTGCCAGCTTATGGCCTGCAATCGAAGAGACCCAGTACTTC
D gene: .; clone size: .; J gene: TRBJ2-3; V gene: TRBV19; CDR3 protein: CASSIGYSSTDTQYF; CDR3 DNA: TGTGCCAGTAGTATAGGGTATTCGAGCACAGATACGCAGTATTTT
D gene: TRBD2; clone size: .; J gene: TRBJ2-1; V gene: TRBV10-1; CDR3 protein: CASSEGPSGVSSYNEQFF; CDR3 DNA: TGCGCCAGCAGTGAAGGTCCTAGCGGGGTGAGCTCCTACAATGAGCAGTTCTTC
D gene: .; clone size: few; J gene: TRBJ1-5; V gene: TRBV9; CDR3 protein: CASSAGTNNQPQHF; CDR3 DNA: TGTGCCAGTAGCGCCGGGACAAACAATCAGCCCCAGCATTTT
D gene: .; clone size: .; J gene: TRBJ1-5; V gene: TRBV7-9; CDR3 protein: CASSLGRDQPQHF; CDR3 DNA: TGTGCCAGCAGCTTAGGGAGGGATCAGCCCCAGCATTTT
D gene: .; clone size: .; J gene: TRBJ2-1; V gene: TRBV5-3; CDR3 protein: CARSPTDYTLAPCEQFF; CDR3 DNA: TGTGCCAGAAGCCCGACGGACTATACTCTTGCCCCGTGTGAGCAGTTCTTC
D gene: .; clone size: .; J gene: TRBJ2-3; V gene: TRBV11-2; CDR3 protein: CASSLIQGKPGSQYF; CDR3 DNA: TGTGCCAGCAGCTTAATACAGGGTAAGCCGGGGTCGCAGTATTTT
D gene: TRBD2; clone size: few; J gene: TRBJ2-3; V gene: TRBV5-5; CDR3 protein: CASSLRGLATDTQYF; CDR3 DNA: TGTGCCAGCAGTCTTCGGGGACTAGCGACAGATACGCAGTATTTT
D gene: .; clone size: .; J gene: TRBJ2-1; V gene: TRBV21-1; CDR3 protein: CASSKSSTGTRITGSYNEQFF; CDR3 DNA: TGTGCCAGCAGCAAATCCTCGACAGGCACAAGAATTACAGGGTCTTACAATGAGCAGTTCTTC
D gene: .; clone size: once; J gene: TRBJ2-1; V gene: TRBV5-1; CDR3 protein: CASSSRLSSYNEQFF; CDR3 DNA: TGCGCCAGCAGCTCGAGACTCAGCTCCTACAATGAGCAGTTCTTC
D gene: .; clone size: .; J gene: TRBJ2-2; V gene: TRBV9; CDR3 protein: CASSVGTANTGELFF; CDR3 DNA: TGTGCCAGCAGCGTAGGGACAGCGAACACCGGGGAGCTGTTTTTT
D gene: .; clone size: .; J gene: TRBJ1-1; V gene: TRBV6-5; CDR3 protein: CASSLTGHEGEAFF; CDR3 DNA: TGTGCCAGCAGTCTCACAGGGCACGAAGGTGAAGCTTTCTTT
D gene: TRBD1; clone size: .; J gene: TRBJ1-6; V gene: TRBV2; CDR3 protein: CASSRDSPSSYNSPLHF; CDR3 DNA: TGTGCCAGCAGCCGGGACAGTCCCAGCTCCTATAATTCACCCCTCCACTTT
D gene: .; clone size: .; J gene: TRBJ2-5; V gene: TRBV7-9; CDR3 protein: CASSLKWETQYF; CDR3 DNA: TGTGCCAGCAGCTTAAAATGGGAGACCCAGTACTTC
D gene: .; clone size: .; J gene: TRBJ2-1; V gene: TRBV9; CDR3 protein: CASSVAGVGYNEQFF; CDR3 DNA: TGTGCCAGCAGCGTAGCGGGCGTGGGATACAATGAGCAGTTCTTC
D gene: .; clone size: .; J gene: TRBJ2-5; V gene: TRBV19; CDR3 protein: CASSQDGDSRPQETQYF; CDR3 DNA: TGTGCCAGTAGCCAGGACGGTGACAGCCGGCCCCAAGAGACCCAGTACTTC
D gene: TRBD1; clone size: .; J gene: TRBJ2-3; V gene: TRBV6-1; CDR3 protein: CASSPGTASTDTQYF; CDR3 DNA: TGTGCCAGCAGTCCCGGGACAGCTAGCACAGATACGCAGTATTTT
D gene: .; clone size: once; J gene: TRBJ2-5; V gene: TRBV7-3; CDR3 protein: CASSLRGQETQYF; CDR3 DNA: TGTGCCAGCAGCTTAAGGGGCCAAGAGACCCAGTACTTC
D gene: .; clone size: .; J gene: TRBJ1-1; V gene: TRBV6-6; CDR3 protein: CDNTEAFF; CDR3 DNA: TGTGACAACACTGAAGCTTTCTTT
D gene: .; clone size: .; J gene: TRBJ2-7; V gene: TRBV28; CDR3 protein: CASSAHRSSYEQYF; CDR3 DNA: TGTGCCAGCAGTGCCCATAGGAGCTCCTACGAGCAGTACTTC
D gene: TRBD1; clone size: .; J gene: TRBJ2-5; V gene: TRBV6-1; CDR3 protein: CASSLDRVRQETQYF; CDR3 DNA: TGTGCCAGCAGTTTGGACAGGGTTAGACAAGAGACCCAGTACTTC
D gene: .; clone size: .; J gene: TRBJ2-7; V gene: TRBV7-9; CDR3 protein: CASRPTRNNEQYF; CDR3 DNA: TGTGCCAGCAGGCCAACCAGAAACAACGAGCAGTACTTC
D gene: .; clone size: .; J gene: TRBJ1-3; V gene: TRBV4-1; CDR3 protein: CASSSGTSSGNTIYF; CDR3 DNA: TGCGCCAGCAGCTCGGGGACCAGCTCTGGAAACACCATATATTTT
D gene: .; clone size: .; J gene: TRBJ1-2; V gene: TRBV6-1; CDR3 protein: CASSERDPYGYTF; CDR3 DNA: TGTGCCAGCAGTGAACGGGACCCGTACGGCTACACCTTC
D gene: .; clone size: once; J gene: TRBJ2-3; V gene: TRBV19; CDR3 protein: CASSIGRGTDTQYF; CDR3 DNA: TGTGCCAGTAGTATAGGTAGGGGCACAGATACGCAGTATTTT
D gene: TRBD2; clone size: .; J gene: TRBJ2-3; V gene: TRBV2; CDR3 protein: CASRRTSGADTQYF; CDR3 DNA: TGTGCCAGCAGACGGACTAGCGGCGCAGATACGCAGTATTTT
D gene: .; clone size: .; J gene: TRBJ2-3; V gene: TRBV7-9; CDR3 protein: CASSLGLSTDTQYF; CDR3 DNA: TGTGCCAGCAGCCTGGGACTGTCCACAGATACGCAGTATTTT
D gene: .; clone size: .; J gene: TRBJ1-2; V gene: TRBV5-1; CDR3 protein: CASSLEGIRSDGYTF; CDR3 DNA: TGCGCCAGCAGCTTGGAGGGGATAAGGAGCGATGGCTACACCTTC
D gene: .; clone size: .; J gene: TRBJ1-2; V gene: TRBV28; CDR3 protein: CASSETGAQYGYTF; CDR3 DNA: TGTGCCAGCTCGGAGACGGGGGCGCAGTATGGCTACACCTTC
D gene: .; clone size: .; J gene: TRBJ2-5; V gene: TRBV18; CDR3 protein: CASSPTVQETQYF; CDR3 DNA: TGTGCCAGCTCCCCGACGGTACAAGAGACCCAGTACTTC
D gene: .; clone size: .; J gene: TRBJ2-1; V gene: TRBV5-4; CDR3 protein: CASSPWRTVSSYNEQFF; CDR3 DNA: TGTGCCAGCAGCCCCTGGAGGACAGTAAGCTCCTACAATGAGCAGTTCTTC
D gene: .; clone size: .; J gene: TRBJ1-4; V gene: TRBV5-1; CDR3 protein: CASSSGTTNEKLFF; CDR3 DNA: TGCGCCAGCAGCTCAGGAACAACTAATGAAAAACTGTTTTTT
D gene: TRBD1; clone size: .; J gene: TRBJ1-2; V gene: TRBV9; CDR3 protein: CASSVGTGNGYTF; CDR3 DNA: TGTGCCAGCAGCGTAGGGACAGGGAATGGCTACACCTTC
D gene: TRBD1; clone size: .; J gene: TRBJ2-5; V gene: TRBV9; CDR3 protein: CASSATGGFGETQYF; CDR3 DNA: TGTGCCAGCAGCGCGACAGGGGGCTTTGGAGAGACCCAGTACTTC
D gene: TRBD2; clone size: .; J gene: TRBJ2-3; V gene: TRBV27; CDR3 protein: CASCLGTSSTDTQYF; CDR3 DNA: TGTGCCAGCTGTTTGGGGACTAGTTCTACAGATACGCAGTATTTT
D gene: .; clone size: .; J gene: TRBJ1-3; V gene: TRBV7-9; CDR3 protein: CASSFSNSGASGNTIYF; CDR3 DNA: TGTGCCAGCAGCTTTAGTAACTCGGGCGCCTCTGGAAACACCATATATTTT
D gene: TRBD2; clone size: .; J gene: TRBJ2-7; V gene: TRBV10-2; CDR3 protein: CASRTSGSTYEQYF; CDR3 DNA: TGCGCCAGCAGGACTAGCGGGTCCACCTACGAGCAGTACTTC
D gene: TRBD2; clone size: .; J gene: TRBJ2-1; V gene: TRBV11-2; CDR3 protein: CASSLDRLAGRSGSYNEQFF; CDR3 DNA: TGTGCCAGCAGCTTAGATCGCCTAGCGGGGCGGAGTGGGTCCTACAATGAGCAGTTCTTC
D gene: .; clone size: .; J gene: TRBJ1-1; V gene: TRBV5-1; CDR3 protein: CASSLSLRAGLSTEAFF; CDR3 DNA: TGCGCCAGCAGCCTATCCCTTAGGGCAGGGTTGAGCACTGAAGCTTTCTTT
D gene: .; clone size: .; J gene: TRBJ2-1; V gene: TRBV7-3; CDR3 protein: CASSMGPKPYNEQFF; CDR3 DNA: TGTGCCAGCAGCATGGGACCGAAGCCATACAATGAGCAGTTCTTC
D gene: TRBD1; clone size: .; J gene: TRBJ2-5; V gene: TRBV2; CDR3 protein: CASSEDRQETQYF; CDR3 DNA: TGTGCCAGCAGTGAGGACAGGCAAGAGACCCAGTACTTC
D gene: .; clone size: .; J gene: TRBJ2-5; V gene: TRBV9; CDR3 protein: CASSPRVGMGKETQYF; CDR3 DNA: TGTGCCAGCAGCCCCCGTGTGGGCATGGGGAAAGAGACCCAGTACTTC
D gene: TRBD1; clone size: .; J gene: TRBJ1-3; V gene: TRBV6-6; CDR3 protein: CASDLGAGGYGNTIYF; CDR3 DNA: TGTGCCAGCGACCTAGGGGCAGGGGGCTATGGAAACACCATATATTTT
D gene: .; clone size: .; J gene: TRBJ2-6; V gene: TRBV21-1; CDR3 protein: CASSKAGGPGANVLTF; CDR3 DNA: TGTGCCAGCAGCAAAGCGGGGGGGCCTGGGGCCAACGTCCTGACTTTC
D gene: TRBD1; clone size: .; J gene: TRBJ1-1; V gene: TRBV19; CDR3 protein: CASRGGQGAKAFF; CDR3 DNA: TGTGCCAGTAGAGGGGGACAGGGGGCGAAGGCTTTCTTT
D gene: TRBD1; clone size: .; J gene: TRBJ2-7; V gene: TRBV7-2; CDR3 protein: CASSVRDRGTYEQYF; CDR3 DNA: TGTGCCAGCAGCGTCCGGGACAGGGGGACCTACGAGCAGTACTTC
D gene: TRBD1; clone size: few; J gene: TRBJ1-5; V gene: TRBV5-1; CDR3 protein: CAYRGRGVYQPQHF; CDR3 DNA: TGCGCCTACAGGGGGCGCGGGGTATATCAGCCCCAGCATTTT